This T cell receptor beta chain was identified during a study of blood T cell repertoires in COVID-19. As for the study in general: Samples of COVID-19 (acute and convalescent) were obtained from the United States, Italy and Spain.

Sequenced by immunoSEQ multiplex PCR; TCRdb stores in-frame clones only, minus some. The data contain approximately 78,000 clones, approximately 85% of them seen just once; the ten biggest clones take up 25% to 35%. The CDR3 has 16 amino acids. The specimen sequenced was peripheral blood. The chain uses TRBV12-1 and TRBJ2-7; TRBD2, the table's D call, lacks a check against the DNA. TRBV12-1 is designated a pseudogene. The source of this sequence is a man over 45 with acute or convalescent COVID-19. CDR3 DNA: TGTGCCAGCAGCTTTGCTTTCTCCGCGGGACTCGACGAGCAGTACTTC. The encoded protein is CASSFAFSAGLDEQYF.